One and the same sample provided the 18 T cell receptor beta chains below, sequenced in a study of T cells in Graves' hyperthyroidism and ophthalmopathy. TCR beta CDR3 regions were amplified from RNA transcripts. A set of HTBI primers served as the primers for a first-round RT-PCR of the TCR CDR3. TCRdb independently ran MiXCR on the multiplex PCR reads; one entry per CDR3 protein. Of about 420,000 distinct CDR3 sequences listed, about 13% are singletons. The source material was blood. These receptors all come from a woman aged 18 to 35 with Graves' hyperthyroidism.

To note about this clonotype: With a much larger clone just one base away, this may be a read error. The chain joins TRBV11-2 to TRBJ1-2; D might be TRBD1 (6 bases). Trimming removed 4 bases from V and 6 bases from J, with 18 bases in between. CDR1 is SGHAT, CDR2 FQNNGV, per germline. The CDR3 has 15 amino acids. The CDR3 nucleotides are TGTGCCAGCAGCTCTACGGCAGGGGAATGGAATGGCTACACCTTC. This codes for CASSSTAGEWNGYTF.

In its sample, this clonotype was seen many times. The gene calls are TRBV6-1 and TRBJ2-5, with TRBD1 matching 8 bases. The V gene end was trimmed by 6 bases and the J gene end by 5 bases; junction bases not matched to a gene: 17. This CDR3 is 17 amino acids long. Germline lookup yields CDR1 MNHNS and CDR2 SASEGT. CDR3 loop: CASRSIDGQGSRETQYF. In nucleotides, the CDR3 is TGTGCCAGCAGATCAATCGACGGACAGGGTAGTAGGGAGACCCAGTACTTC.

This clonotype was observed at least ten times. This chain links TRBV27 with TRBJ2-1; D is undetermined. This CDR3 has 14 amino acids. Trimming stripped 3 bases from V and 8 bases from J, with 14 bases between. In germline, CDR1 is MNHEY, CDR2 SMNVEV (reference sequence). The chain's CDR3 is CASSFVDLPHEQFF. The CDR3 DNA is TGTGCCAGCAGTTTTGTTGACCTACCCCATGAGCAGTTCTTC.

The rearrangement uses TRBV10-3 and TRBJ2-2, with TRBD2 matching over 14 bases. The CDR3 covers 16 residues. Germline V gene lookup returns CDR1 ENHRY and CDR2 SYGVKD. The J segment lost 4 bases and the V segment lost 10 bases, leaving 8 bases of the junction unmatched. The CDR3 region is CATGTSGSLGTGELFF. In DNA, the CDR3 is TGTGCCACCGGGACTAGCGGGAGTTTGGGCACCGGGGAGCTGTTTTTT.

This clonotype has at least ten counts. The V call is TRBV28, the J call TRBJ2-1; 8 nucleotides line up with TRBD2. Looked up from germline, CDR1 is MDHEN and CDR2 is SYDVKM. The CDR3 covers 16 residues. After removal of 6 bases from V and 5 bases from J, the junction contained 12 bases not matched to a gene. CDR3 amino acids: CASRPSQREFNNEQFF. The CDR3 DNA follows: TGTGCCAGCAGACCCAGTCAGCGGGAGTTTAACAATGAGCAGTTCTTC.

This clonotype was detected ten times or more. This sequence joins TRBV28 and TRBJ1-1; D is uncertain. Trimming cost V 8 bases and J 2 bases, with 12 bases left between them. The CDR3 has 13 residues. The V gene's germline CDR1 is MDHEN and CDR2 SYDVKM. The chain's CDR3 is CASAPGNNTEAFF. As DNA, the CDR3 is TGTGCCAGCGCTCCGGGAAACAACACTGAAGCTTTCTTT.

Many counts were recorded for this clonotype. The V gene is TRBV2, the J gene TRBJ2-3, with TRBD1 matching 11 bases. The trim removed 6 bases at V and 3 bases at J, leaving 8 bases unmatched. This CDR3 region has 16 residues. Germline CDR1 SNHLY, CDR2 FYNNEI. This chain's CDR3 is CASRQRTGGRTDTQYF. In DNA, the CDR3 is TGTGCCAGCAGGCAACGGACAGGGGGCCGAACAGATACGCAGTATTTT. Full variable domain (remainder filled in from reference TRBV2 and TRBJ2-3): EPEVTQTPSHQVTQMGQEVILRCVPISNHLYFYWYRQILGQKVEFLVSFYNNEISEKSEIFDDQFSVERPDGSNFTLKIRSTKLEDSAMYFCASRQRTGGRTDTQYFGPGTRLTVL.

A few counts support this clonotype. The CDR3 DNA is TGTGCCAGCAGTAGGATCTGGGACATGAACACTGAAGCTTTCTTT. Its protein is CASSRIWDMNTEAFF. The V gene is TRBV27, the J gene TRBJ1-1, with D perhaps TRBD1 (6 bases). V was pared by 5 bases and J by 0 bases, with 13 bases between. The CDR3 consists of 15 residues. Germline V gives CDR1 MNHEY, CDR2 SMNVEV (reference sequence).

This clonotype appeared a few times. This rearrangement joins TRBV7-9 to TRBJ1-1; 7 positions agree with TRBD1. Germline V gene sequence: CDR1 SEHNR, CDR2 FQNEAQ (reference sequence). The junction had 2 bases not matched to a gene; V was cut back by 3 bases and J by 1 base. The CDR3 is 14 residues long. CDR3 sequence: CASSFTGANTEAFF. The CDR3 bases are TGTGCCAGCAGCTTCACAGGGGCGAACACTGAAGCTTTCTTT.

This clonotype was recorded at least ten times. This chain uses TRBV7-2 with TRBJ2-1, with no clear D. This CDR3 is 13 amino acids long. V was trimmed by 2 bases and J by 7 bases, leaving 9 bases between them. Germline CDR1 SGHTA, CDR2 FQGNSA. Here the CDR3 reads CASSLPRLNEQFF. DNA for the CDR3: TGTGCCAGCAGCTTACCCAGGTTGAATGAGCAGTTCTTC.

The rearrangement uses TRBV4-1 and TRBJ2-7, with TRBD1 as a possible D gene (6 bases). Germline V CDR1 and CDR2: MGHRA, YSYEKL. This CDR3 contains 14 residues. V lost 4 bases, J lost 1 base, and 11 bases lay in between. CDR3 bases: TGCGCCAGCAGCCCGACTACAGGGTCCTACGAGCAGTACTTC. Translation gives CASSPTTGSYEQYF.

This clonotype has a count of ten or more. The chain employs TRBV6-1 and TRBJ2-7; D unresolved. Trimming took 5 bases from V and 4 from J, leaving 9 bases between them. The CDR3 consists of 12 residues. Germline CDR1 MNHNS, CDR2 SASEGT. The CDR3 spells CASSYSRYEQYF. The CDR3 DNA follows: TGTGCCAGCAGTTATTCCCGGTACGAGCAGTACTTC.

This chain joins TRBV6-1 and TRBJ1-1; 8 bases are a match to TRBD1. V was clipped by 7 bases and J by 4 bases; unmatched bases: 5. The CDR3 has 13 amino acids. Per the germline V gene, CDR1 is MNHNS and CDR2 is SASEGT. The CDR3 protein is CASKKQGGTEAFF. CDR3 DNA sequence: TGTGCCAGCAAAAAACAGGGGGGCACTGAAGCTTTCTTT.

This clonotype was seen at least ten times. This rearrangement joins TRBV3-1 to TRBJ2-3; D tentatively fits TRBD1 or TRBD2 (6 bases each). V was trimmed by 2 bases and J by 3 bases, leaving 9 bases between them. The CDR3 length is 14 residues. CDR1 is LGHDT, CDR2 YNNKEL, per germline (reference sequence). CDR3 protein: CASSQKGGTDTQYF. The CDR3, as DNA: TGTGCCAGCAGCCAAAAGGGGGGAACAGATACGCAGTATTTT.

This clonotype was detected only a few times. This chain connects TRBV2 to TRBJ2-7; D unclear. V was shortened by 2 bases and J by 2 bases, with 10 bases between the two germline ends. The CDR3 is 14 residues long. Germline V lookup: CDR1 SNHLY, CDR2 FYNNEI. CDR3 in amino acids: CASSEPKAPYEQYF. The DNA of the CDR3 is TGTGCCAGCAGTGAACCGAAGGCCCCCTACGAGCAGTACTTC.

This clonotype was seen many times. The chain uses TRBV6-2 or TRBV6-3 and TRBJ1-3; D not certain. Germline assignment: CDR1 MNHEY and CDR2 SVGEGT. The V end lost 2 bases, the J end lost 0 bases, and 5 bases lay between the germline ends. This CDR3 spans 14 amino acids. CDR3 sequence reads: CASSYGGSGNTIYF. CDR3 nucleotide sequence: TGTGCCAGCAGTTACGGCGGCTCTGGAAACACCATATATTTT.

This clonotype occurred a few times. The chain has TRBV19 and TRBJ2-1, with TRBD2 matching over 7 bases. CDR1 is LNHDA and CDR2 is SQIVND in the germline V gene (reference sequence). V was pared by 5 bases and J by 2 bases, with 12 bases of the junction left unmatched. This CDR3 comprises 17 residues. The chain's CDR3 is CASSYYGGRFAYNEQFF. CDR3 sequence (DNA): TGTGCCAGTAGTTATTACGGCGGGAGATTTGCCTACAATGAGCAGTTCTTC.

This clonotype was recorded many times. The genes are TRBV28 and TRBJ1-2, with 8 bases fitting TRBD1. V was pared by 4 bases and J by 5 bases, with 9 bases of the junction left unmatched. The CDR3 spans 15 residues. CDR1 is MDHEN, CDR2 SYDVKM, per germline. In DNA, the CDR3 is TGTGCCAGCAGTTCCTCATCAGGGGGCAGTTATGGCTACACCTTC. The encoded protein is CASSSSSGGSYGYTF.